The 17 T cell receptor beta chains reported below all come from one sample, sequenced in a study of Ad26.COV2.S vaccination and SARS-CoV-2 variants. Profiled with immunoSEQ multiplex PCR; TCRdb holds only in-frame clones, not every one. The profile shows 400,000 to 450,000 clones, 90% of them singletons. The sample's treatment: about 20 received Ad26.COV2.S at low or high dose, single or two shots; roughly five received placebo; per-sample allocation not given. Each sample was drawn 63 days after the first injection (of vaccine or placebo). The specimen was peripheral blood, collected in a trial of Ad26.COV2.S vaccine versus placebo. Receptor source: a person aged 18-65 years who received the Ad26.COV2.S COVID-19 vaccine or a placebo.

This clone is a singleton in its sample. J is TRBJ2-5 and V is TRBV21-1; whether TRBD2, the table's D call, matches the DNA was not checked. TRBV21-1 is shown as a pseudogene. The CDR3 consists of 16 residues. The CDR3 coding sequence is TGTGCCAGCCTACTCGTAGGAGCGGGACCTCAAGAGACCCAGTACTTC. It is translated as CASLLVGAGPQETQYF.

The chain recombines TRBV6-5 with TRBJ2-3, with a possible D match to TRBD1 (6 bases). Germline assignment: CDR1 MNHEY and CDR2 SVGAGI. The CDR3 has 15 amino acids. Trimming shortened V by 6 bases and J by 1 base, and 14 bases separated the two germline ends. CDR3 in amino acids: CASRYRVLRTDTQYF. CDR3 bases: TGTGCCAGCAGGTACAGGGTTTTGCGCACAGATACGCAGTATTTT.

This chain links TRBV27 with TRBJ1-2; 11 bases fit TRBD1. V was pared by 7 bases and J by 5 bases, with 6 bases of the junction left unmatched. The CDR3 is 14 amino acids. Germline values: CDR1 MNHEY, CDR2 SMNVEV (reference sequence). DNA of the CDR3: TGTGCCAGCAAACCCGGGACAGGGGGGTATGGCTACACCTTC. Protein: CASKPGTGGYGYTF.

The chain links TRBV7-9 to TRBJ2-1; tentative D call: TRBD1 (6 bases). The length of the CDR3 is 13 residues. Germline V gene lookup returns CDR1 SEHNR and CDR2 FQNEAQ (reference sequence). Trimming took off 5 bases at V and 7 bases at J, with 12 bases between the two ends. DNA of the CDR3: TGTGCCAGCAGCGAGGACAGCACTAATGAGCAGTTCTTC. As protein: CASSEDSTNEQFF.

The rearrangement links TRBV30 to TRBJ2-1; TRBD2 aligns across 10 bases. The germline CDR1 and CDR2 sequences are GTSNPN and SVGIG (reference sequence). V lost 6 bases and J lost 0; bases outside the gene matches: 11. The CDR3 extends over 17 amino acids. The CDR3 bases are TGTGCCTGTACAGGGCGGTCTAGCGGGAGCTCCTACAATGAGCAGTTCTTC. Protein sequence: CACTGRSSGSSYNEQFF.

The genes are TRBV7-8 and TRBJ1-6, with D unclear. This CDR3 is 15 amino acids long. V was pared by 0 bases and J by 8 bases, with 11 bases between. Germline V gives CDR1 SGHVS, CDR2 FQNEAQ. The CDR3 DNA sequence: TGTGCCAGCAGCTTAGCGTCGGGTGATTATTCACCCCTCCACTTT. Its protein product is CASSLASGDYSPLHF.

The gene calls are TRBV19 and TRBJ2-1; 9 bases map to TRBD1. This CDR3 is 14 amino acids long. The germline V gene has CDR1 LNHDA and CDR2 SQIVND (reference sequence). Trimming took 5 bases from V and 8 from J; bases not matched to a gene: 7. CDR3 in amino acids: CASSPDRGTHEQFF. The CDR3 nucleotides are TGTGCCAGTAGTCCGGACAGGGGAACACATGAGCAGTTCTTC.

This chain joins TRBV6-2 or TRBV6-3 and TRBJ1-1; D perhaps matches TRBD1 (5 bases). Trimming took off 2 bases at V and 0 bases at J, with 16 bases between the two ends. Germline values: CDR1 MNHEY, CDR2 SVGEGT. CDR3 length: 17 residues. DNA for the CDR3: TGTGCCAGCAGTTACGACTATAGGGACGGCATGAACACTGAAGCTTTCTTT. It yields the protein CASSYDYRDGMNTEAFF.

This chain uses TRBV4-3 with TRBJ2-5; 8 nucleotides line up with TRBD2. The CDR3 is 15 amino acids. Germline values: CDR1 LGHNA, CDR2 YSLEER. The trim removed 0 bases at V and 7 bases at J, leaving 7 bases unmatched. CDR3 sequence reads: CASSQDRASGWTQYF. The CDR3 DNA sequence: TGCGCCAGCAGCCAAGATCGAGCTAGCGGGTGGACCCAGTACTTC.

The V gene is TRBV4-2, the J gene TRBJ2-7; maybe TRBD2 (6 bases). CDR1 and CDR2 (germline): LGHNA, YNFKEQ. V dropped 4 bases and J dropped 5 bases, with 9 bases sitting between them. The CDR3 is 12 amino acids. This CDR3 reads CASSPGVDEQYF. The CDR3 DNA is TGTGCCAGCAGCCCGGGGGTGGACGAGCAGTACTTC.

The rearrangement uses TRBV3-1 (or the pseudogene TRBV3-2) and TRBJ1-6, with D maybe TRBD1 (6 bases). The germline V gene has CDR1 LGHDT and CDR2 YNNKEL (reference sequence). V lost 0 bases and J 8 bases, leaving 23 bases between the germline ends. This CDR3 contains 19 residues. CDR3 region: CASSQDTGHVDLRDSPLHF. CDR3 nucleotide sequence: TGTGCCAGCAGCCAAGATACGGGACATGTAGACTTACGAGATTCACCCCTCCACTTT.

The rearrangement uses TRBV7-9 and TRBJ2-7; 10 positions match TRBD1. The germline CDR1 and CDR2 sequences are SEHNR and FQNEAQ (reference sequence). The trim removed 1 base at V and 2 bases at J, leaving 8 bases unmatched. This CDR3 is 17 amino acids long. CDR3 coding DNA: TGTGCCAGCAGCTTAGAAATGGGACAGGGGAATCCCTACGAGCAGTACTTC. This gives the protein CASSLEMGQGNPYEQYF.

This rearrangement joins TRBV19 to TRBJ1-1, with D possibly being TRBD1 (6 bases). The germline V gene has CDR1 LNHDA and CDR2 SQIVND (reference sequence). CDR3 size: 14 residues. Trimming removed 3 bases from V and 0 bases from J, with 8 bases in between. The CDR3 coding sequence is TGTGCCAGTAGTATCCGGGACATGAACACTGAAGCTTTCTTT. This translates into CASSIRDMNTEAFF.

The chain couples TRBV30 to TRBJ2-3; 9 nucleotides align to TRBD2. The CDR3 loop spans 15 amino acids. The germline V gene encodes CDR1 GTSNPN and CDR2 SVGIG (reference sequence). After removal of 1 base from V and 4 bases from J, the junction contained 6 bases not matched to a gene. This CDR3 reads CAWSDLAGWADTQYF. In DNA form, the CDR3 reads TGTGCCTGGAGTGATCTAGCGGGATGGGCAGATACGCAGTATTTT.

The CDR3 coding sequence is TGTGCCATCAGTGACCAGACTAGCGGCTACACAGATACGCAGTATTTT. This sequence encodes CAISDQTSGYTDTQYF. V gene TRBV10-3 combines with J gene TRBJ2-3, with 9 bases that match TRBD2. Germline CDR1 ENHRY, CDR2 SYGVKD. J gave up 2 bases and V 3 bases, and 6 bases lay outside the gene matches. There are 16 residues in the CDR3.

This chain links TRBV7-9 with TRBJ2-7, with D unresolved. V dropped 2 bases and J dropped 3 bases, with 8 bases sitting between them. Germline CDR1 is SEHNR and CDR2 is FQNEAQ (reference sequence). The CDR3 consists of 13 residues. CDR3: CASSLTDNYEQYF. The CDR3 nucleotides read TGTGCCAGCAGCTTAACAGATAACTACGAGCAGTACTTC. The full variable domain, with the rest looked up from reference TRBV7-9 and TRBJ2-7, is DTGVSQNPRHKITKRGQNVTFRCDPISEHNRLYWYRQTLGQGPEFLTYFQNEAQLEKSRLLSDRFSAERPKGSFSTLEIQRTEQGDSAMYLCASSLTDNYEQYFGPGTRLTVT.

The rearrangement links TRBV7-3 to TRBJ1-1; D is unclear. The CDR3 loop spans 15 amino acids. Germline V gene data show CDR1 as SGHTA and CDR2 as FQGTGA. V was clipped by 2 bases and J by 2 bases, with 12 bases between them. The DNA for the CDR3 is TGTGCCAGCAGCTTAGGTGGCAGAGGAAACACTGAAGCTTTCTTT. Translating gives CASSLGGRGNTEAFF.